Below, 22 T cell receptor beta chains from the same sample are listed, as sequenced in a study of T cell changes during pregnancy in multiple sclerosis (dated by TCRdb to about 2019). The library was obtained by the immunoSEQ multiplex PCR assay. Here the immuneACCESS table is served through TCRdb, limited to in-frame sequences with V and J called. Missing clones are a known gap in these copies; in checked studies unresolved V genes cover under half, and the rest lacks a known reason. Counted in this sample were around 45,000 clones; 80% to 95% of them appeared once. The ten largest account for around 0.52% of the sample. The sequences come from CD4+ T cells from peripheral blood mononuclear cells, collected in the third trimester of pregnancy. The source of these receptors is a female donor with multiple sclerosis, enrolled in a pregnancy study.

This clone came up once. V gene TRBV11-2 combines with J gene TRBJ2-1, with a weak D call TRBD2 (6 bases). The germline CDR1 and CDR2 sequences are SGHAT and FQNNGV. The CDR3 runs to 11 residues. The V gene lost 3 bases and the J gene lost 10 bases, with 7 bases spanning the gap. The CDR3 spells CASSLLAEQFF. CDR3 sequence (DNA): TGTGCCAGCAGCTTGCTAGCGGAGCAGTTCTTC.

V gene TRBV5-1 combines with J gene TRBJ1-2, with 7 bases aligning to TRBD1. V lost 4 bases and J lost 7; bases outside the gene matches: 10. The CDR3 contains 14 residues. The germline V gene has CDR1 SGHRS and CDR2 YFSETQ. In DNA form, the CDR3 reads TGCGCCAGCAGCCCCCCGGGACAGACGCCTGGCTACACCTTC. Translation gives CASSPPGQTPGYTF. The complete variable domain, with remaining parts taken from reference TRBV5-1 and TRBJ1-2, reads KAGVTQTPRYLIKTRGQQVTLSCSPISGHRSVSWYQQTPGQGLQFLFEYFSETQRNKGNFPGRFSGRQFSNSRSEMNVSTLELGDSALYLCASSPPGQTPGYTFGSGTRLTVV.

This chain joins TRBV6-5 and TRBJ1-1; D is perhaps TRBD1 (5 bases). CDR1 is MNHEY and CDR2 is SVGAGI in the germline V gene. Trimming removed 5 bases from V and 4 bases from J, with 11 bases in between. The CDR3 is 13 amino acids. The CDR3 is CASSMTVITEAFF. CDR3 DNA sequence: TGTGCCAGCAGTATGACAGTGATCACTGAAGCTTTCTTT.

The chain is built from TRBV5-1 and TRBJ1-2; perhaps TRBD1 as D (6 bases). CDR1 and CDR2 (germline): SGHRS, YFSETQ. V was trimmed by 0 bases and J by 3 bases, leaving 15 bases between them. The CDR3 covers 16 residues. The CDR3 bases are TGCGCCAGCAGCTTGGTCGGGGGGGCGCGGGACTATGGCTACACCTTC. It translates to CASSLVGGARDYGYTF.

This clone appeared a few times. The V call is TRBV15, the J call TRBJ2-7; 11 bases match TRBD2. The CDR3 consists of 14 residues. The germline CDR1 and CDR2 sequences are LNHNV and YYDKDF (reference sequence). The V segment lost 5 bases and the J segment 4 bases; nucleotides outside the gene matches: 4. CDR3 protein: CATSRTSGSYEQYF. Written as DNA, the CDR3 is TGTGCCACCAGCCGTACTAGCGGGAGTTACGAGCAGTACTTC.

The chain joins TRBV7-2 to TRBJ1-1; no clear D. This CDR3 comprises 14 residues. V lost 5 bases, J lost 3 bases, and 13 bases lay in between. Germline V gene data show CDR1 as SGHTA and CDR2 as FQGNSA. The CDR3 protein is CASSAHLGDTEAFF. CDR3 bases: TGTGCCAGCAGCGCACACCTCGGGGACACTGAAGCTTTCTTT. The whole variable domain, filled in from reference TRBV7-2 and TRBJ1-1, reads GAGVSQSPSNKVTEKGKDVELRCDPISGHTALYWYRQSLGQGLEFLIYFQGNSAPDKSGLPSDRFSAERTGGSVSTLTIQRTQQEDSAVYLCASSAHLGDTEAFFGQGTRLTVV.

V is TRBV11-3 and J is TRBJ2-7; 9 bases line up with TRBD1. The CDR3 totals 16 residues. With 5 bases clipped from V and 4 bases from J, the junction kept 12 bases outside the gene matches. In germline, CDR1 is SGHNT, CDR2 YENEEA. The CDR3 spells CASSRTGQGITYEQYF. CDR3 DNA sequence: TGTGCCAGCAGCCGAACCGGACAGGGGATCACATACGAGCAGTACTTC.

The rearrangement uses TRBV11-3 and TRBJ1-2, with D perhaps TRBD1 (6 bases). CDR3 size: 13 residues. V was cut by 4 bases and J by 10 bases, with 16 bases left in between. Per germline, CDR1 SGHNT and CDR2 YENEEA. Here the CDR3 DNA reads TGTGCCAGCAGCTCCCGGGACACCACTTTCTACACCTTC. This encodes CASSSRDTTFYTF.

J is TRBJ2-5 and V is TRBV5-1; 7 positions agree with TRBD2. CDR1 and CDR2 from the germline V gene are SGHRS and YFSETQ. The CDR3 is 14 residues long. The junction had 8 bases not matched to a gene; V was cut back by 4 bases and J by 5 bases. The CDR3 here is CASSPTWGGETQYF. Written as DNA, the CDR3 is TGCGCCAGCAGCCCGACCTGGGGAGGGGAGACCCAGTACTTC.

The J gene is TRBJ2-3, the V gene TRBV6-6; 16 bases align to TRBD2. The V and J ends lost 6 bases and 7 bases, in that order; junction bases with no gene match: 7. This CDR3 has 16 residues. Germline CDR1 and CDR2: MNHNY and SVGAGI (reference sequence). Here the CDR3 DNA reads TGTGCCAGCAGGGGGCCGGGACTAGCGGGAGGGAATACGCAGTATTTT. It encodes CASRGPGLAGGNTQYF.

V usage is TRBV4-2 and J usage is TRBJ1-4; no reliable D call. V was cut by 1 base and J by 5 bases, with 11 bases left in between. The CDR3 sequence is 15 residues long. In germline, CDR1 is LGHNA, CDR2 YNFKEQ. In nucleotides, the CDR3 is TGTGCCAGCAGCCAAGTTGTTCGCGGCAATGAAAAACTGTTTTTT. Amino acid sequence: CASSQVVRGNEKLFF.

The chain is built from TRBV9 and TRBJ2-1; the match to TRBD2 covers 10 bases. The V and J ends lost 0 bases and 16 bases, in that order; junction bases with no gene match: 10. Per the germline V gene, CDR1 is SGDLS and CDR2 is YYNGEE. The CDR3 totals 14 residues. In DNA, the CDR3 is TGTGCCAGCAGCGTAGAACCAGCGGGAGGGGCCAATTTCTTC. It specifies CASSVEPAGGANFF.

The chain joins TRBV5-6 to TRBJ2-2; TRBD1 might be the D (6 bases). The germline V gene encodes CDR1 SGHDT and CDR2 YYEEEE. CDR3 size: 15 residues. Trimming took 0 bases from V and 6 from J, leaving 12 bases between them. The CDR3 spells CASSLVVQGAGELFF. The DNA of the CDR3 is TGTGCCAGCAGCTTGGTCGTACAGGGTGCCGGGGAGCTGTTTTTT.

This clone was seen just once. This chain's CDR3 is CSVGPGGSEQFF. CDR3 sequence (DNA): TGCAGCGTTGGGCCTGGGGGCAGTGAGCAGTTCTTC. The chain recombines TRBV29-1 with TRBJ2-1; TRBD1 might be the D (6 bases). V gave up 4 bases and J gave up 9 bases, with 13 bases separating them. Germline V CDR1 and CDR2: SQVTM, ANQGSEA. The CDR3 runs 12 residues.

This chain uses TRBV28 with TRBJ1-1; D call uncertain. Germline values: CDR1 MDHEN, CDR2 SYDVKM. This CDR3 has 17 amino acids. The V and J ends lost 1 base and 0 bases respectively, with 15 bases between them. The CDR3 DNA reads TGTGCCAGCAGTTTATACGTCGGGAGTCTAATGAACACTGAAGCTTTCTTT. Translation gives CASSLYVGSLMNTEAFF.

This rearrangement joins TRBV19 to TRBJ2-2; 10 bases agree with TRBD1. The J segment lost 2 bases and the V segment lost 4 bases, leaving 4 bases of the junction unmatched. In germline, CDR1 is LNHDA, CDR2 SQIVND (reference sequence). CDR3 size: 16 residues. Here the CDR3 DNA reads TGTGCCAGTAGTAAAGGGACAGGGGCTAACACCGGGGAGCTGTTTTTT. Its protein is CASSKGTGANTGELFF.

This chain uses TRBV9 with TRBJ2-5; 11 bases are shared with TRBD2. Trimming removed 3 bases from V and 5 bases from J; junction bases left unmatched: 6. CDR1 and CDR2 (germline): SGDLS, YYNGEE. The CDR3 runs 15 residues. CDR3 in DNA: TGTGCCAGCAGCGAACTAGCGGGAGTCGGTGAGACCCAGTACTTC. This translates into CASSELAGVGETQYF.

The V call is TRBV10-3, the J call TRBJ1-2, with a tentative D call TRBD1 (5 bases). V was trimmed by 0 bases and J by 3 bases, leaving 11 bases between them. The CDR3 consists of 15 residues. Germline V gives CDR1 ENHRY, CDR2 SYGVKD. The CDR3 spells CAISESGGRDYGYTF. As DNA, the CDR3 is TGTGCCATCAGTGAGTCGGGGGGACGGGACTATGGCTACACCTTC.

The chain uses TRBV7-3 and TRBJ2-6; 7 nucleotides agree with TRBD2. V was pared by 5 bases and J by 2 bases, with 15 bases of the junction left unmatched. The CDR3 has 19 residues. CDR1 is SGHTA and CDR2 is FQGTGA in the germline V gene. The CDR3 here is CASSPRGGGGLPGANVLTF. Here the CDR3 DNA reads TGTGCCAGCAGCCCAAGGGGCGGGGGAGGTCTTCCTGGGGCCAACGTCCTGACTTTC. Looking up the rest from reference TRBV7-3 and TRBJ2-6 gives the full variable domain: GAGVSQTPSNKVTEKGKYVELRCDPISGHTALYWYRQSLGQGPEFLIYFQGTGAADDSGLPNDRFFAVRPEGSVSTLKIQRTERGDSAVYLCASSPRGGGGLPGANVLTFGAGSRLTVL.

The rearrangement joins TRBV2 to TRBJ2-3; D possibly corresponds to TRBD1 (5 bases). The length of the CDR3 is 16 residues. Trimming took 5 bases from V and 10 from J, leaving 25 bases between them. Germline V CDR1 and CDR2: SNHLY, FYNNEI. The CDR3 region is CASSPGQTGIIRAQYF. CDR3 coding DNA: TGTGCCAGCAGTCCCGGACAAACCGGAATCATACGTGCGCAGTATTTT.

This rearrangement joins TRBV7-9 to TRBJ1-3; 7 bases line up with TRBD1. The length of the CDR3 is 16 residues. Germline loops: CDR1 SEHNR, CDR2 FQNEAQ (reference sequence). The V and J ends lost 2 bases and 0 bases, in that order; junction bases with no gene match: 4. CDR3 region: CASSLTGASSGNTIYF. For the CDR3, the DNA is TGTGCCAGCAGCTTAACAGGGGCGTCCTCTGGAAACACCATATATTTT.

The chain recombines TRBV5-1 with TRBJ1-2; D remains ambiguous. The CDR3 runs to 13 residues. The V end was cut by 0 bases, the J end by 4 bases, with 7 bases between. CDR1 is SGHRS and CDR2 is YFSETQ in the germline V gene. The CDR3 sequence is CASSLGESYGYTF. The DNA of the CDR3 is TGCGCCAGCAGCTTGGGAGAGAGCTATGGCTACACCTTC.